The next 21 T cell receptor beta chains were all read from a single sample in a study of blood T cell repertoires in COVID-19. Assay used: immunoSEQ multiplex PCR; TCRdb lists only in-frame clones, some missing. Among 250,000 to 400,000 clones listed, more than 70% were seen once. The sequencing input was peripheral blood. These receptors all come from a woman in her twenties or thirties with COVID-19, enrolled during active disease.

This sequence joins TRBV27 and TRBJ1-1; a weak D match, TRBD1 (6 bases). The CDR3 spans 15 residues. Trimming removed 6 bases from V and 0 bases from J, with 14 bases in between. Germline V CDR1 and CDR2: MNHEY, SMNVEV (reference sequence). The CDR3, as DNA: TGTGCCAGCAGACCTAACAGGGTCATGAACACTGAAGCTTTCTTT. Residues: CASRPNRVMNTEAFF.

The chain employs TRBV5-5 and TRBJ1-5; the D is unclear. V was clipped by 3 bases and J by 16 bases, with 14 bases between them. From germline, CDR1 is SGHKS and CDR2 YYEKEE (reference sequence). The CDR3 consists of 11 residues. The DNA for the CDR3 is TGTGCCAGCAGCTCCGGGTCGGAGGACCATTTT. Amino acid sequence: CASSSGSEDHF.

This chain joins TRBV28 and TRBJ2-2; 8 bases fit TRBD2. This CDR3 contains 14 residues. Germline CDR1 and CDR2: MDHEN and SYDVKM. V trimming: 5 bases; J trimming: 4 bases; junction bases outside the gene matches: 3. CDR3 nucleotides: TGTGCCAGCAGTGCCGGGGGGGCCACCGGGGAGCTGTTTTTT. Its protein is CASSAGGATGELFF.

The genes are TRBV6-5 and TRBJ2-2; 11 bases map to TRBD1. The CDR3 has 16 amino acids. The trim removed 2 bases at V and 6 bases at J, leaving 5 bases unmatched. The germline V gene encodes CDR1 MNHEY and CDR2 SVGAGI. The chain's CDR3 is CASSYAGTGGAGELFF. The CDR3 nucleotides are TGTGCCAGCAGTTACGCCGGGACAGGGGGGGCCGGGGAGCTGTTTTTT.

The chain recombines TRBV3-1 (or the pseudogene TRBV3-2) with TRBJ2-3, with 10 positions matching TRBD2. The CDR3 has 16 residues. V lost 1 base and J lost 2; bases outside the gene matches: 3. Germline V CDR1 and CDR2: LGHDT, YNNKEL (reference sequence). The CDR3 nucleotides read TGTGCCAGCAGCCAAGGTCTAGCGGGGGTCACAGATACGCAGTATTTT. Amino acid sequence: CASSQGLAGVTDTQYF.

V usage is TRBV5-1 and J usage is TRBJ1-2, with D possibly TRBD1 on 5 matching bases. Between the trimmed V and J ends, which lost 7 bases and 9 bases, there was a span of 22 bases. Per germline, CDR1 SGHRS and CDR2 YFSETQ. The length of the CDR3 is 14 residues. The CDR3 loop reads CASDRGWGGVSYTF. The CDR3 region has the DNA TGCGCCAGCGATCGAGGTTGGGGGGGAGTGAGCTACACCTTC. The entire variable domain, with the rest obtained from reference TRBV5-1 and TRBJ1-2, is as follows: KAGVTQTPRYLIKTRGQQVTLSCSPISGHRSVSWYQQTPGQGLQFLFEYFSETQRNKGNFPGRFSGRQFSNSRSEMNVSTLELGDSALYLCASDRGWGGVSYTFGSGTRLTVV.

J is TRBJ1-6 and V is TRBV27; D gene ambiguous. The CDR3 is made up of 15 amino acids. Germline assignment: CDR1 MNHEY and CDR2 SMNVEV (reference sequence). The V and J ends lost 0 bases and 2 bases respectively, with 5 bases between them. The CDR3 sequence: CASSLSPAYNSPLHF. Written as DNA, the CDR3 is TGTGCCAGCAGTTTATCTCCCGCCTATAATTCACCCCTCCACTTT.

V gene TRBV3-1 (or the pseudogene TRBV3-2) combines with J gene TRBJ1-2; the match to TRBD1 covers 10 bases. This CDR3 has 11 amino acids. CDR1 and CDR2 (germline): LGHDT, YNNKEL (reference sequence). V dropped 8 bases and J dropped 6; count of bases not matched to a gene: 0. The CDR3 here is CASGTGDGYTF. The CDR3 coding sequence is TGTGCCAGCGGGACAGGGGATGGCTACACCTTC.

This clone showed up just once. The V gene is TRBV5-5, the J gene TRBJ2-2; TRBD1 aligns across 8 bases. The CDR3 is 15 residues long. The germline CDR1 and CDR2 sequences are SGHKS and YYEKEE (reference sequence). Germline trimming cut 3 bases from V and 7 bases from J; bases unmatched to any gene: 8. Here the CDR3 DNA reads TGTGCCAGCAGCTGGGCGGGACAGGACGGCGGGGAGCTGTTTTTT. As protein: CASSWAGQDGGELFF.

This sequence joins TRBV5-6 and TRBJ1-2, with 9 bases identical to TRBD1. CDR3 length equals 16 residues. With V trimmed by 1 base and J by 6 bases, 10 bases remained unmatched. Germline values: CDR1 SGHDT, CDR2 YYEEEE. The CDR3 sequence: CASSLLRTGDVDGYTF. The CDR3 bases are TGTGCCAGCAGCTTGCTAAGGACAGGGGACGTCGATGGCTACACCTTC. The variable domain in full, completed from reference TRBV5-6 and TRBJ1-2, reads DAGVTQSPTHLIKTRGQQVTLRCSPKSGHDTVSWYQQALGQGPQFIFQYYEEEERQRGNFPDRFSGHQFPNYSSELNVNALLLGDSALYLCASSLLRTGDVDGYTFGSGTRLTVV.

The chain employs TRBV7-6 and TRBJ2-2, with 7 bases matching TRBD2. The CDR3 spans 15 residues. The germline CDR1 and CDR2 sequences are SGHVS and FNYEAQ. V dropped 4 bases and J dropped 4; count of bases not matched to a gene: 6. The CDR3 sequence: CASSYTGGTTGELFF. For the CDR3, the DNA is TGTGCCAGCAGCTACACGGGGGGTACCACCGGGGAGCTGTTTTTT.

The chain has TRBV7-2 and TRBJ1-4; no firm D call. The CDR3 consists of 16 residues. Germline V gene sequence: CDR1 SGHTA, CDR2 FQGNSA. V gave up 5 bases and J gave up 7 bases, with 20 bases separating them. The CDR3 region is CASSQSMGLGGEKLFF. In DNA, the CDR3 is TGTGCCAGCAGCCAATCAATGGGTTTAGGCGGTGAAAAACTGTTTTTT.

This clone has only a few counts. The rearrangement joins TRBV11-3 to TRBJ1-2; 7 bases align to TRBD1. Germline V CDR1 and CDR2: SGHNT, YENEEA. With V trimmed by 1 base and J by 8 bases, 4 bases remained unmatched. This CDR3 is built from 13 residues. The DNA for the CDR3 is TGTGCCAGCAGCTTAGGACAGGGCCACGGCTACACCTTC. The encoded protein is CASSLGQGHGYTF.

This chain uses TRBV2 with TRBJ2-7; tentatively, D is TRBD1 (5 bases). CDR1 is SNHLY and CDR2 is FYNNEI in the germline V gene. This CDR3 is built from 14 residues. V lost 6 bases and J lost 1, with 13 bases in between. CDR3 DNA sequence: TGTGCCAGCAGCACATTAGGGGCGTCCTACGAGCAGTACGTC. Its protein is CASSTLGASYEQYV.

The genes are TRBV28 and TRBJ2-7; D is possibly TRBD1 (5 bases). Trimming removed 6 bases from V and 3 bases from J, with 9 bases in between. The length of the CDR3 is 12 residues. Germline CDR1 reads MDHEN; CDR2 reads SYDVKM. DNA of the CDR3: TGTGCCAGCAGCAACAGGTTCTACGAGCAGTACGTC. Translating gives CASSNRFYEQYV.

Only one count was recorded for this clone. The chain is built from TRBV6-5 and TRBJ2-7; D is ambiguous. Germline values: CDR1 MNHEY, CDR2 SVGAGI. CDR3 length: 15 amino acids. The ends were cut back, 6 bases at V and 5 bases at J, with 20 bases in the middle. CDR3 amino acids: CASRTRPGPLDEQYF. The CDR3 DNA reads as TGTGCCAGCAGGACAAGGCCAGGCCCCCTCGACGAGCAGTACTTC.

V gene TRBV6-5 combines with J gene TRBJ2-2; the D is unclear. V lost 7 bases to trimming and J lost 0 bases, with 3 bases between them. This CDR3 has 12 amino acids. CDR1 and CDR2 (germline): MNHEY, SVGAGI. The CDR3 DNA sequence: TGTGCCAGCACTACGAACACCGGGGAGCTGTTTTTT. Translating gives CASTTNTGELFF.

CDR3 residues: CASSQERAGQSPNEQFF. The CDR3 DNA reads as TGTGCCAGCAGCCAAGAACGGGCGGGCCAGTCCCCCAATGAGCAGTTCTTC. The rearrangement joins TRBV3-1 (or the pseudogene TRBV3-2) to TRBJ2-1, with D possibly being TRBD2 (5 bases). CDR3 length: 17 amino acids. The V and J ends lost 0 bases and 6 bases respectively, with 18 bases between them. Germline V CDR1 and CDR2: LGHDT, YNNKEL (reference sequence).

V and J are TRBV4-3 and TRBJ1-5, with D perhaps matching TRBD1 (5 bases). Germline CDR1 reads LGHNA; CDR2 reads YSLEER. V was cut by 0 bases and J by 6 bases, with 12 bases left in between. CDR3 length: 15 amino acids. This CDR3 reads CASSQDTRVGQPQHF. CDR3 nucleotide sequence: TGCGCCAGCAGCCAAGATACCAGGGTGGGTCAGCCCCAGCATTTT.

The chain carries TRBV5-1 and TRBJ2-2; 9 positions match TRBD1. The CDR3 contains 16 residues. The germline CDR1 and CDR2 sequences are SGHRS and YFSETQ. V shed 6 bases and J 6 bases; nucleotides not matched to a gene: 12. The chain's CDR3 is CASTGQWRQGAGELFF. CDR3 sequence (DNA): TGCGCCAGCACTGGCCAGTGGAGACAGGGGGCCGGGGAGCTGTTTTTT.

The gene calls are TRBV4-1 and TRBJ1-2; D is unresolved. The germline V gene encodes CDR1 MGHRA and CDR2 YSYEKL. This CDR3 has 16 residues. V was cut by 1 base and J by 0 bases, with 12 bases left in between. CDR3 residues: CASSQVGTVANYGYTF. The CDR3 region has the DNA TGCGCCAGCAGCCAAGTCGGAACAGTAGCTAACTATGGCTACACCTTC.